This T cell receptor (beta chain) was captured by sequencing in a study of T cells in Graves' hyperthyroidism and ophthalmopathy. Study-wide findings and caveats: In the blood, most expanded thyroid clonotypes above 0.001 appeared as well.

This clonotype was recorded many times. Its target is not known. Diagnoses used clinical symptoms, serum thyroxine and TRAb, thyroid ultrasound and orbital computed tomography. The source of the PBMCs was roughly 10 ml of fresh peripheral blood. Germline CDR1 and CDR2: LGHDT and YNNKEL (reference sequence). CDR3 length: 13 amino acids. V lost 0 bases and J lost 7, with 7 bases in between. Researchers took RNA transcripts and amplified the TCR beta CDR3 regions from them. First-round RT-PCR with HTBI primers amplified the TCR CDR3 region. TCRdb itself ran the multiplex PCR reads through MiXCR, one entry per CDR3 protein. Counted here are 640,000 or so distinct CDR3 sequences, 14% occurring once; the ten biggest clones make up about 7%.

The sequence was collected from a woman aged 18 to 35 with Graves' ophthalmopathy. The sample comprised blood. This chain connects TRBV3-1 to TRBJ2-1; possibly TRBD2 for D (6 bases). The CDR3 DNA reads as TGTGCCAGCAGCCAAGATGGGGGGAATGAGCAGTTCTTC. Translating gives CASSQDGGNEQFF.